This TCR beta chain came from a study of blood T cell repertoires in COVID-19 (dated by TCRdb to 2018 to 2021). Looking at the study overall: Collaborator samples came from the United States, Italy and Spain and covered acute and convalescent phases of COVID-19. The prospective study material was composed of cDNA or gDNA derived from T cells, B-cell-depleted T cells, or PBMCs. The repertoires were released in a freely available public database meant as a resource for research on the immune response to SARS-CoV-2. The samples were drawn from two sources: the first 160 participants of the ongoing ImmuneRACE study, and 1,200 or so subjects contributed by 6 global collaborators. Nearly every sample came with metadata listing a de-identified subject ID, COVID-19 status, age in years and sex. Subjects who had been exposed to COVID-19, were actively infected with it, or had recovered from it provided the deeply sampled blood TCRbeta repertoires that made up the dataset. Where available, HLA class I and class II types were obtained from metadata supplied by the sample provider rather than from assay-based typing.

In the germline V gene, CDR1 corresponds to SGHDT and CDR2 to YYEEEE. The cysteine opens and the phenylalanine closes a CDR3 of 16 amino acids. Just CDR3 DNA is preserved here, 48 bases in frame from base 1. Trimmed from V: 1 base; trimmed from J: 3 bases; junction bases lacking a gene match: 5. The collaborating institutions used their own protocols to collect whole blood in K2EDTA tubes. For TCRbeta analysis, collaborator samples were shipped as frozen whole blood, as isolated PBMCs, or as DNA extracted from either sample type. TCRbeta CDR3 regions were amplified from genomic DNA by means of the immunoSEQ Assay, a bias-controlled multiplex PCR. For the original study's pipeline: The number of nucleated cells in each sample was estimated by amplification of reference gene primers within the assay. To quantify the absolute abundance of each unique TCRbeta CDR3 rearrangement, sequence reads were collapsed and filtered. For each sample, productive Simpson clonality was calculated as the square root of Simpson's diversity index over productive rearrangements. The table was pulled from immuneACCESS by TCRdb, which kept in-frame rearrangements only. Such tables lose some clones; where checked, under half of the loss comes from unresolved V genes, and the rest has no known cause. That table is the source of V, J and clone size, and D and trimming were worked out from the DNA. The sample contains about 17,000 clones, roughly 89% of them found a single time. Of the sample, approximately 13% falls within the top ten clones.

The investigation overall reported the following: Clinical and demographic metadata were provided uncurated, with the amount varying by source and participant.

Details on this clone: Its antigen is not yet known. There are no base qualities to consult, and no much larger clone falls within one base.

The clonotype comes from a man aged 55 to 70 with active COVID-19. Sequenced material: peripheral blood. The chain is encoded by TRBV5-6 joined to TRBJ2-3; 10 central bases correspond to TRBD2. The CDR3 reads CASSLTSGVGTDTQYF. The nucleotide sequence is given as TGTGCCAGCAGCTTGACTAGCGGGGTAGGGACAGATACGCAGTATTTT.